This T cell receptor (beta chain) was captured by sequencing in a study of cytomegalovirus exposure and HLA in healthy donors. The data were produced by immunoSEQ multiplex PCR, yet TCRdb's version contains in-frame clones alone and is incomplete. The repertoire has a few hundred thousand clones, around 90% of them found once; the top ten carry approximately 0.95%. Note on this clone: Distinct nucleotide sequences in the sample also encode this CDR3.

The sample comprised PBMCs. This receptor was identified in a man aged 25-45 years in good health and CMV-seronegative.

CDR3 amino acids: CASSLSGSSYEQYF. The CDR3 DNA is TGTGCCAGCAGCCTCTCGGGTTCCTCCTACGAGCAGTACTTC. V is TRBV7-9 and J is TRBJ2-7; D call uncertain. The CDR3 is made up of 14 amino acids. V lost 5 bases, J lost 0 bases, and 11 bases lay in between. Germline-derived CDR1 and CDR2 are SEHNR and FQNEAQ (reference sequence).